Listed below are T cell receptor beta chains from one sample, sequenced in a study of OX40 agonist ivuxolimab in advanced cancers. The method was immunoSEQ multiplex PCR; TCRdb's version includes in-frame clones alone and lacks a portion of them. The table lists tens of thousands of clones, roughly 86% of them singletons, with roughly 5.2% in the top ten. Sequenced material: CD4+ or CD8+ T cells sorted from blood, taken in a trial of the OX40 agonist ivuxolimab. These receptors all come from an adult with an advanced solid tumor such as melanoma, head and neck, liver or kidney cancer. The CDR3 runs from the conserved cysteine through the conserved F or W. The D gene is left open where the match is weak. For some rows the clone size is stated as once, few or many, or as a class when expanded; others skip it.

cdr3_nt: TGTGCCTGGAGTGTCCTTGGCATCGCAACTAATGAAAAACTGTTTTTT
cdr3_aa: CAWSVLGIATNEKLFF
j_call: TRBJ1-4
d_call: -
clone_size: few
v_call: TRBV30

cdr3_nt: TGTGCCAGCTTTAGCAGGAGCTCCTACGAGCAGTACTTC
cdr3_aa: CASFSRSSYEQYF
j_call: TRBJ2-7
d_call: -
clone_size: -
v_call: TRBV28

cdr3_nt: TGTGCCAGCTCCCCGACCCAGGCTCAGCAAGAGACCCAGTACTTC
cdr3_aa: CASSPTQAQQETQYF
j_call: TRBJ2-5
d_call: -
clone_size: -
v_call: TRBV18

cdr3_nt: TGTGCCAGCAGGTTAGGGTGGGAAGGTCATCGAACCTTC
cdr3_aa: CASRLGWEGHRTF
j_call: TRBJ1-2
d_call: -
clone_size: -
v_call: TRBV2

cdr3_nt: TGTGCCAGCAGCCGCCGGGACAGGGAGGAGCAGTACTTC
cdr3_aa: CASSRRDREEQYF
j_call: TRBJ2-7
d_call: TRBD1
clone_size: -
v_call: TRBV11-2

cdr3_nt: TGTGCCAGCAGCACGGCGGGGCGGAATACGCAGTATTTT
cdr3_aa: CASSTAGRNTQYF
j_call: TRBJ2-3
d_call: -
clone_size: -
v_call: TRBV7-8

cdr3_nt: TGTGCCAGCAGCTTAGATATGGGGGTGGGCACCGGGGAGCTGTTTTTT
cdr3_aa: CASSLDMGVGTGELFF
j_call: TRBJ2-2
d_call: -
clone_size: -
v_call: TRBV5-4

cdr3_nt: TGTGCCAGCAGTTACAGACAGGTTAGCGGGGGAGATACGCAGTATTTT
cdr3_aa: CASSYRQVSGGDTQYF
j_call: TRBJ2-3
d_call: TRBD2
clone_size: -
v_call: TRBV5-4

cdr3_nt: TGTGCCAGCAGCTTAAAGGGCCGGGGAGCAGCTTTCTTT
cdr3_aa: CASSLKGRGAAFF
j_call: TRBJ1-1
d_call: -
clone_size: -
v_call: TRBV7-3

cdr3_nt: TGTGCCAGCAGCCAAATGAGACTGATCTCTGGAAACACCATATATTTT
cdr3_aa: CASSQMRLISGNTIYF
j_call: TRBJ1-3
d_call: -
clone_size: -
v_call: TRBV14

cdr3_nt: TGTGCCAGCAGCGGACAGGTCGGAGAAGCTTTCTTT
cdr3_aa: CASSGQVGEAFF
j_call: TRBJ1-1
d_call: TRBD1
clone_size: -
v_call: TRBV7-3

cdr3_nt: TGTGCCAGCAGTATAAGTGCCCGGACAGAAGAGACCCAGTACTTC
cdr3_aa: CASSISARTEETQYF
j_call: TRBJ2-5
d_call: -
clone_size: -
v_call: TRBV9

cdr3_nt: TGTGCCAGCAGCACTGACTTAAATCAGCCCCAGCATTTT
cdr3_aa: CASSTDLNQPQHF
j_call: TRBJ1-5
d_call: -
clone_size: -
v_call: TRBV7-2

cdr3_nt: TGCGCCAGCAGCTTAGGACAGAGCTATGGCTACACCTTC
cdr3_aa: CASSLGQSYGYTF
j_call: TRBJ1-2
d_call: -
clone_size: -
v_call: TRBV5-1

cdr3_nt: TGTGCCAGCAGCTTCAACAGGGAATACGAGCAGTACTTC
cdr3_aa: CASSFNREYEQYF
j_call: TRBJ2-7
d_call: -
clone_size: once
v_call: TRBV7-8

cdr3_nt: TGTGCCAGCAGCCACGCCACCGGGACAAAGAACACTGAAGCTTTCTTT
cdr3_aa: CASSHATGTKNTEAFF
j_call: TRBJ1-1
d_call: -
clone_size: -
v_call: TRBV6-6

cdr3_nt: TGTGCCAGCAGCTTAATTAGCGGAGCTTACAATGAGCAGTTCTTC
cdr3_aa: CASSLISGAYNEQFF
j_call: TRBJ2-1
d_call: -
clone_size: -
v_call: TRBV7-3

cdr3_nt: TGTGCCAGCAACCAGGAAGAGACCCAGTACTTC
cdr3_aa: CASNQEETQYF
j_call: TRBJ2-5
d_call: -
clone_size: once
v_call: TRBV2

cdr3_nt: TGTGCCAGCAGCTTGTTGGAAGGGCCTATCTCTGGAAACACCATATATTTT
cdr3_aa: CASSLLEGPISGNTIYF
j_call: TRBJ1-3
d_call: -
clone_size: -
v_call: TRBV5-8

cdr3_nt: TGTGCCATCAGTGAAGGGCAGGGTTCTGTTGAGCAGTACTTC
cdr3_aa: CAISEGQGSVEQYF
j_call: TRBJ2-7
d_call: -
clone_size: once
v_call: TRBV10-3

cdr3_nt: TGTGCCAGCAGCGGGGACAACGATAAGAACACCGGGGAGCTGTTTTTT
cdr3_aa: CASSGDNDKNTGELFF
j_call: TRBJ2-2
d_call: -
clone_size: -
v_call: TRBV5-6

cdr3_nt: TGTGCCAGCCGCCGGGACAGGGAGGGAAATGAGCAGTTCTTC
cdr3_aa: CASRRDREGNEQFF
j_call: TRBJ2-1
d_call: TRBD1
clone_size: -
v_call: TRBV7-9

cdr3_nt: TGCGCCAGCAGCCTCCAGATGAACACTGAAGCTTTCTTT
cdr3_aa: CASSLQMNTEAFF
j_call: TRBJ1-1
d_call: -
clone_size: -
v_call: TRBV4-3

cdr3_nt: TGTGCCAGCTCACCAGGAGCACAGACGGAGACCCAGTACTTC
cdr3_aa: CASSPGAQTETQYF
j_call: TRBJ2-5
d_call: -
clone_size: few
v_call: TRBV18

cdr3_nt: TGTGCCATCAGTCGAGGGATCAACTATGGCTACACCTTC
cdr3_aa: CAISRGINYGYTF
j_call: TRBJ1-2
d_call: -
clone_size: -
v_call: TRBV10-3

cdr3_nt: TGTGCCAGCTCACCACGGTCCTCTAATGAAAAACTGTTTTTT
cdr3_aa: CASSPRSSNEKLFF
j_call: TRBJ1-4
d_call: -
clone_size: -
v_call: TRBV18

cdr3_nt: TGTGCCAGCAGTGACACCGGCTGGGGGGGAAGCGGCAATGAGCAGTTCTTC
cdr3_aa: CASSDTGWGGSGNEQFF
j_call: TRBJ2-1
d_call: TRBD2
clone_size: -
v_call: TRBV6-4

cdr3_nt: TGTGCCAGCAGCCTCCGGGACAGGGGAAAAGGCAATCAGCCCCAGCATTTT
cdr3_aa: CASSLRDRGKGNQPQHF
j_call: TRBJ1-5
d_call: TRBD1
clone_size: -
v_call: TRBV5-4

cdr3_nt: TGTGCCTGGGCGACAGTCGATGGCTACACCTTC
cdr3_aa: CAWATVDGYTF
j_call: TRBJ1-2
d_call: -
clone_size: -
v_call: TRBV30

cdr3_nt: TGTGCCAGCAGTGGGACCTGGGGTGAAAAACTGTTTTTT
cdr3_aa: CASSGTWGEKLFF
j_call: TRBJ1-4
d_call: -
clone_size: -
v_call: TRBV6-1

cdr3_nt: TGCGCCAGCAGCTTGGTTCCAGGGGCGTTTGCCGAAGCTTTCTTT
cdr3_aa: CASSLVPGAFAEAFF
j_call: TRBJ1-1
d_call: -
clone_size: -
v_call: TRBV5-1

cdr3_nt: TGTGCCATCAGTGAGGCAGGGGCCCCCAGGGAGACCCAGTACTTC
cdr3_aa: CAISEAGAPRETQYF
j_call: TRBJ2-5
d_call: -
clone_size: -
v_call: TRBV10-3

cdr3_nt: TGTGCCAGCAGTTTCGGGGCAGGGAACTACGAGCAGTACTTC
cdr3_aa: CASSFGAGNYEQYF
j_call: TRBJ2-7
d_call: -
clone_size: -
v_call: TRBV28

cdr3_nt: TGTGCCACCAGCAGAGGGGACAGGAGGACAGATACGCAGTATTTT
cdr3_aa: CATSRGDRRTDTQYF
j_call: TRBJ2-3
d_call: TRBD1
clone_size: -
v_call: TRBV15

cdr3_nt: TGTGCCAGTAGTCCCACCGGGACAGCCGCCCAGCCCCAGCATTTT
cdr3_aa: CASSPTGTAAQPQHF
j_call: TRBJ1-5
d_call: TRBD1
clone_size: -
v_call: TRBV19

cdr3_nt: TGTGCCAGCAGCGTAGGATCTGGGATAGTAAAGACCCAGTACTTC
cdr3_aa: CASSVGSGIVKTQYF
j_call: TRBJ2-5
d_call: -
clone_size: -
v_call: TRBV9

cdr3_nt: TGTGCCAGCAGTTTATCGTGGATTAATAGCAATCAGCCCCAGCATTTT
cdr3_aa: CASSLSWINSNQPQHF
j_call: TRBJ1-5
d_call: -
clone_size: -
v_call: TRBV27

cdr3_nt: TGTGCCAGCAGCTTTAGAGTGGCGTACGAGCAGTACTTC
cdr3_aa: CASSFRVAYEQYF
j_call: TRBJ2-7
d_call: -
clone_size: -
v_call: TRBV7-8

cdr3_nt: TGTGCCAGCAGCTTTCCGGGGCCCTCCTATGGCTACACCTTC
cdr3_aa: CASSFPGPSYGYTF
j_call: TRBJ1-2
d_call: -
clone_size: -
v_call: TRBV5-4

cdr3_nt: TGTGCCAGCAGTTACGAAGTCGGTCGCCTAGGACACTTC
cdr3_aa: CASSYEVGRLGHF
j_call: TRBJ2-4
d_call: -
clone_size: -
v_call: TRBV6-6

cdr3_nt: TGCGCCAGCAGCTTGGCAGCGAAATCCACAGATACGCAGTATTTT
cdr3_aa: CASSLAAKSTDTQYF
j_call: TRBJ2-3
d_call: -
clone_size: -
v_call: TRBV5-1

cdr3_nt: TGCGCCAGCAGCCAAGAGGGAGGGAGAAGTCAGCCCCAGCATTTT
cdr3_aa: CASSQEGGRSQPQHF
j_call: TRBJ1-5
d_call: -
clone_size: -
v_call: TRBV4-1